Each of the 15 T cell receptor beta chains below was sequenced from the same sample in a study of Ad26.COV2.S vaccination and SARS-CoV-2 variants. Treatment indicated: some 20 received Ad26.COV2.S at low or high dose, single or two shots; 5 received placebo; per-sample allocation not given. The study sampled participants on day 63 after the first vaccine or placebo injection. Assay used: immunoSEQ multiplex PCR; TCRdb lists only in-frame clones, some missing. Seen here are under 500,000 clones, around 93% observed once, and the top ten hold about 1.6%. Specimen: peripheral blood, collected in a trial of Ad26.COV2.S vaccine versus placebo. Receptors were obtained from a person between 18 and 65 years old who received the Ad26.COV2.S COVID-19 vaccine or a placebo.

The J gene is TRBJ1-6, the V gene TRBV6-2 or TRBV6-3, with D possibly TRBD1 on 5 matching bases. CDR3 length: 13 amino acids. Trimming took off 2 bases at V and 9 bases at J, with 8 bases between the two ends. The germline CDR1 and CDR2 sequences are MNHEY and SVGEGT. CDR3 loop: CASSYGGPSPLHF. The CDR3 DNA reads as TGTGCCAGCAGTTACGGGGGTCCTTCACCCCTCCACTTT.

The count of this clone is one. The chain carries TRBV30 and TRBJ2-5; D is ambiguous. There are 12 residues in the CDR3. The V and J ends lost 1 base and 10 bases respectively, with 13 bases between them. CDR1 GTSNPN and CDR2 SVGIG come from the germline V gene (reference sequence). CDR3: CAWSAAANGQYF. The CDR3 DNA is TGTGCCTGGAGTGCCGCGGCCAACGGCCAGTACTTC.

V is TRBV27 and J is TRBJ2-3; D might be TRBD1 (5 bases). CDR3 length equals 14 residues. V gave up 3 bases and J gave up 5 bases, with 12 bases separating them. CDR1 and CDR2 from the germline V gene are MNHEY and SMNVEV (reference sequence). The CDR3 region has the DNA TGTGCCAGCAGTTTTGGGGTTCAGGGAGATACGCAGTATTTT. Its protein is CASSFGVQGDTQYF.

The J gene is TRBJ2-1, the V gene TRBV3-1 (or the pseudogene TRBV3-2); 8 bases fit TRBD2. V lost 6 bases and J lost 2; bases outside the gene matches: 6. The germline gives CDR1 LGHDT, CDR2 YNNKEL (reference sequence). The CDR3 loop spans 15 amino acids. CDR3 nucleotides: TGTGCCAGCAGTTCCGGGACTAGGCCCTACAATGAGCAGTTCTTC. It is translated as CASSSGTRPYNEQFF.

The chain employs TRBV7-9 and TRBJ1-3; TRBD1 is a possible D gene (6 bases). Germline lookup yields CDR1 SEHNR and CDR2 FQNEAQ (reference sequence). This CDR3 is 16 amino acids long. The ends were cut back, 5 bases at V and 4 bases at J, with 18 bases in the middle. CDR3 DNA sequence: TGTGCCAGCAGCGGATACAGGGAATTCGCCGGAAACACCATATATTTT. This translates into CASSGYREFAGNTIYF.

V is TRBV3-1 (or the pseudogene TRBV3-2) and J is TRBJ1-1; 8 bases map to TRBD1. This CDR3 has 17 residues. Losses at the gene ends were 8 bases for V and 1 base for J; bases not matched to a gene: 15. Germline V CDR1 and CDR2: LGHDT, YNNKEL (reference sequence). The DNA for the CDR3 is TGTGCCAGCTATCCAACTATGGGGACAGGACCGAACACTGAAGCTTTCTTT. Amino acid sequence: CASYPTMGTGPNTEAFF.

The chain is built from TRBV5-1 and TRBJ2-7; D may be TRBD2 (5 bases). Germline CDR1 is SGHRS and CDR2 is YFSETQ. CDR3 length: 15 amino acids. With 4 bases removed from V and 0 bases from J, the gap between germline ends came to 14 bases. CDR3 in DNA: TGCGCCAGCAGCCCCCAGGCGGGCCTCTCCTACGAGCAGTACTTC. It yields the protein CASSPQAGLSYEQYF.

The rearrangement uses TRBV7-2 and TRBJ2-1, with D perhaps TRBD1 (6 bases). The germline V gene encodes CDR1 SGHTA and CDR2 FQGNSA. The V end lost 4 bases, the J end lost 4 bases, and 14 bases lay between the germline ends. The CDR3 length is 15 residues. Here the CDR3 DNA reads TGTGCCAGCAGCTCCCGGGACACTTCGTACAATGAGCAGTTCTTC. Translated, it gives CASSSRDTSYNEQFF.

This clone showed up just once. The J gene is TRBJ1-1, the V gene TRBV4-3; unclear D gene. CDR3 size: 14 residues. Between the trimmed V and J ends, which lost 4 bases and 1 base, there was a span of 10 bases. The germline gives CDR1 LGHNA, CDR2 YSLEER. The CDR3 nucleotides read TGCGCCAGCAGCCCAAGTGCAGGGAACACTGAAGCTTTCTTT. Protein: CASSPSAGNTEAFF.

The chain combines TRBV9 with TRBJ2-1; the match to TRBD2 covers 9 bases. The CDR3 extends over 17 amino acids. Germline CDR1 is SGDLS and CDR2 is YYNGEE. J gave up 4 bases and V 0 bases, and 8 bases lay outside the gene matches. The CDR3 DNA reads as TGTGCCAGCAGCGTAGGGGTTAGCGGGGGCCTTTACAATGAGCAGTTCTTC. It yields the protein CASSVGVSGGLYNEQFF.

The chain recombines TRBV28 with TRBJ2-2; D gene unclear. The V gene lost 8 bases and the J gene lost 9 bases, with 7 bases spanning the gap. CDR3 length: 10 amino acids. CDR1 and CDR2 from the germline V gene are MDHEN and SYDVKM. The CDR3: CASSNRELFF. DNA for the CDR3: TGTGCCAGCTCCAACCGGGAGCTGTTTTTT.

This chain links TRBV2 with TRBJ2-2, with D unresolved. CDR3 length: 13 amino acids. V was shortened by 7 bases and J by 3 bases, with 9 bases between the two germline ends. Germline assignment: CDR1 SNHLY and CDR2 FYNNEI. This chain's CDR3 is CASMAGYTGELFF. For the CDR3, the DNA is TGTGCCAGCATGGCTGGGTACACCGGGGAGCTGTTTTTT.

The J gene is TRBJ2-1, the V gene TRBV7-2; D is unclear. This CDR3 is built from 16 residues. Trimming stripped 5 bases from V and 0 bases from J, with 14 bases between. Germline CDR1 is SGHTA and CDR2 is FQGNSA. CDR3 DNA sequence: TGTGCCAGCAGCCCACAGATACTAAACTCCTACAATGAGCAGTTCTTC. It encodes CASSPQILNSYNEQFF. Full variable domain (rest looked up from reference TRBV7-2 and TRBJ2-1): GAGVSQSPSNKVTEKGKDVELRCDPISGHTALYWYRQSLGQGLEFLIYFQGNSAPDKSGLPSDRFSAERTGGSVSTLTIQRTQQEDSAVYLCASSPQILNSYNEQFFGPGTRLTVL.

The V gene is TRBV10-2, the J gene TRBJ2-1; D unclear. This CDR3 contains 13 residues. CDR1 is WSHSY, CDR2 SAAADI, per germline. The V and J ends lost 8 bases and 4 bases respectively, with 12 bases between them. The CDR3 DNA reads TGCGCCAGCGTCTTGGGTCGGTACAATGAGCAGTTCTTC. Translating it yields CASVLGRYNEQFF.

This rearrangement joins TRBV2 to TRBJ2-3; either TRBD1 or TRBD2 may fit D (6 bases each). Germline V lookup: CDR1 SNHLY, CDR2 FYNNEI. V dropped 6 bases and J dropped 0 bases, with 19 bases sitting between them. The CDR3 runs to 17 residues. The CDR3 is CASSYGGLRGSTDTQYF. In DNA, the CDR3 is TGTGCCAGCAGCTACGGGGGCCTACGGGGGAGCACAGATACGCAGTATTTT.